The next 15 T cell receptor beta chains were all read from a single sample in a study of T cells after yellow fever vaccination. One entry per CDR3 protein, called by TCRdb with MiXCR from the 5' RACE reads. The sample contains around 310,000 distinct CDR3 sequences, about 3.5% of which appear only once. The specimen comprised PBMCs, sampled on the day of the yellow fever booster vaccination. The receptor set was obtained from a man between 18 and 29 years old who received the YFV17D yellow fever vaccine.

This clonotype appeared a few times. The chain joins TRBV5-4 to TRBJ2-5; the match to TRBD1 covers 7 bases. Germline CDR1 and CDR2: SGHNT and YYREEE (reference sequence). V lost 0 bases to trimming and J lost 4 bases; unmatched junction nucleotides: 9. This CDR3 is 16 amino acids long. This CDR3 reads CASSLAAGGVRETQYF. The DNA of the CDR3 is TGTGCCAGCAGCTTGGCCGCAGGGGGAGTTCGAGAGACCCAGTACTTC.

Ten or more counts support this clonotype. J is TRBJ2-1 and V is TRBV6-2 or TRBV6-3, with 10 bases fitting TRBD2. The germline V gene encodes CDR1 MNHEY and CDR2 SVGEGT. V lost 5 bases and J lost 10; bases outside the gene matches: 8. This CDR3 spans 14 amino acids. The CDR3 sequence is CASSPLAGAGEQFF. The CDR3, as DNA: TGTGCCAGCAGTCCCCTAGCGGGGGCGGGGGAGCAGTTCTTC.

This clonotype was picked up many times. This sequence joins TRBV18 and TRBJ2-4; 8 bases line up with TRBD2. This CDR3 spans 15 amino acids. Germline-derived CDR1 and CDR2 are KGHSH and LQKENI. Unmatched junction bases numbered 9, after V lost 2 bases and J lost 9 bases. CDR3 sequence reads: CASSPAGTSQPIQYF. For the CDR3, the DNA is TGTGCCAGCTCACCAGCCGGGACTAGTCAGCCCATTCAGTACTTC.

This clonotype was seen at least ten times. The V call is TRBV4-1, the J call TRBJ1-1, with D unresolved. The CDR3 length is 14 residues. Trimming took 1 base from V and 1 from J, leaving 7 bases between them. CDR1 is MGHRA, CDR2 YSYEKL, per germline. The CDR3 spells CASSQGIANTEAFF. In DNA, the CDR3 is TGCGCCAGCAGCCAAGGAATAGCGAACACTGAAGCTTTCTTT.

J is TRBJ2-5 and V is TRBV2; 8 positions agree with TRBD2. The CDR3 length is 12 residues. The J segment lost 4 bases and the V segment lost 6 bases, leaving 1 base of the junction unmatched. CDR1 and CDR2 (germline): SNHLY, FYNNEI. This CDR3 reads CASRSGGETQYF. CDR3 nucleotides: TGTGCCAGCAGGAGCGGGGGAGAGACCCAGTACTTC.

This clonotype has just one count. This rearrangement joins TRBV4-3 to TRBJ2-7; no firm D call. The CDR3 is 13 residues long. V dropped 0 bases and J dropped 5 bases, with 8 bases sitting between them. Germline V gene lookup returns CDR1 LGHNA and CDR2 YSLEER. The CDR3 here is CASSQDNANEQYF. The CDR3 nucleotides read TGCGCCAGCAGCCAAGATAACGCGAACGAGCAGTACTTC.

This clonotype was picked up many times. The chain combines TRBV5-1 with TRBJ2-5; 10 positions agree with TRBD2. Trimming removed 4 bases from V and 2 bases from J; junction bases left unmatched: 8. CDR1 is SGHRS, CDR2 YFSETQ, per germline. The CDR3 is 16 residues long. The CDR3 region is CASSTSLAGGQETQYF. Here the CDR3 DNA reads TGCGCCAGCAGCACCTCTTTAGCGGGGGGACAAGAGACCCAGTACTTC.

The sample holds a few counts of this clonotype. The rearrangement uses TRBV7-8 and TRBJ2-1; TRBD2 might be the D (6 bases). The CDR3 is made up of 14 amino acids. CDR1 is SGHVS, CDR2 FQNEAQ, per germline. The V end lost 1 base, the J end lost 8 bases, and 12 bases lay between the germline ends. CDR3 amino acids: CASSLELAADEQFF. CDR3 DNA sequence: TGTGCCAGCAGCTTAGAACTAGCTGCCGATGAGCAGTTCTTC.

This clonotype was seen repeatedly, ten times or more. The chain recombines TRBV7-4 with TRBJ2-1; D remains unclear. The CDR3 is 16 residues long. CDR1 and CDR2 from the germline V gene are SGHVT and SQSDAQ. Trimming left V 7 bases short and J 0 bases short, with 16 bases between. The CDR3 coding sequence is TGTGCCAGCACCCTGAGCCGTTCTAGCTCCTACAATGAGCAGTTCTTC. Protein sequence: CASTLSRSSSYNEQFF.

There are many counts of this clonotype. The chain combines TRBV9 with TRBJ2-7; 7 bases fit TRBD2. V shed 4 bases, J shed 0 bases, and the junction held 4 bases outside the gene matches. The CDR3 is made up of 14 amino acids. Germline-derived CDR1 and CDR2 are SGDLS and YYNGEE. The CDR3 DNA is TGTGCCAGCAGCTCGCGGGGGTTCTCCTACGAGCAGTACTTC. This encodes CASSSRGFSYEQYF.

In its sample, this clonotype was seen a few times. V and J are TRBV24-1 and TRBJ2-2; 7 bases map to TRBD2. This CDR3 is built from 17 residues. The ends lost 3 bases at V and 4 bases at J; junction bases unmatched: 10. Germline V gene lookup returns CDR1 KGHDR and CDR2 SFDVKD. CDR3 loop: CATSDPLAWSGTGELFF. CDR3 nucleotide sequence: TGTGCCACCAGTGATCCACTAGCGTGGTCGGGCACCGGGGAGCTGTTTTTT.

The CDR3 sequence is CSVPREIERNEQFF. DNA for the CDR3: TGCAGCGTTCCGCGGGAAATTGAAAGGAATGAGCAGTTCTTC. The rearrangement joins TRBV29-1 to TRBJ2-1; the D gene is possibly TRBD2 (6 bases). This CDR3 is 14 amino acids long. Per the germline V gene, CDR1 is SQVTM and CDR2 is ANQGSEA. Trimming cost V 5 bases and J 7 bases, with 18 bases left between them.

The sample holds a few counts of this clonotype. The chain links TRBV6-1 to TRBJ2-7, with D maybe TRBD2 (7 bases). V lost 4 bases, J lost 1 base, and 14 bases lay in between. CDR1 is MNHNS and CDR2 is SASEGT in the germline V gene. This CDR3 comprises 15 residues. As DNA, the CDR3 is TGTGCCAGCAGTGTTTTGGGGGGGCGATCCTACGAGCAGTACTTC. Translation: CASSVLGGRSYEQYF.

The chain links TRBV5-4 to TRBJ1-6; D perhaps matches TRBD1 (6 bases). V was clipped by 2 bases and J by 8 bases, with 8 bases between them. The CDR3 is 13 amino acids. Germline values: CDR1 SGHNT, CDR2 YYREEE (reference sequence). CDR3 sequence (DNA): TGTGCCAGCAGCTTTAACAGGGATTCACCCCTCCACTTT. Its translation: CASSFNRDSPLHF. Full variable domain (outside the CDR3, taken from reference TRBV5-4 and TRBJ1-6): ETGVTQSPTHLIKTRGQQVTLRCSSQSGHNTVSWYQQALGQGPQFIFQYYREEENGRGNFPPRFSGLQFPNYSSELNVNALELDDSALYLCASSFNRDSPLHFGNGTRLTVT.

The chain recombines TRBV9 with TRBJ1-2; D not certain. CDR1 and CDR2 (germline): SGDLS, YYNGEE. The CDR3 extends over 13 amino acids. Trimming removed 5 bases from V and 2 bases from J, with 10 bases in between. For the CDR3, the DNA is TGTGCCAGCAGTGAACAGCCCAACTATGGCTACACCTTC. This encodes CASSEQPNYGYTF.